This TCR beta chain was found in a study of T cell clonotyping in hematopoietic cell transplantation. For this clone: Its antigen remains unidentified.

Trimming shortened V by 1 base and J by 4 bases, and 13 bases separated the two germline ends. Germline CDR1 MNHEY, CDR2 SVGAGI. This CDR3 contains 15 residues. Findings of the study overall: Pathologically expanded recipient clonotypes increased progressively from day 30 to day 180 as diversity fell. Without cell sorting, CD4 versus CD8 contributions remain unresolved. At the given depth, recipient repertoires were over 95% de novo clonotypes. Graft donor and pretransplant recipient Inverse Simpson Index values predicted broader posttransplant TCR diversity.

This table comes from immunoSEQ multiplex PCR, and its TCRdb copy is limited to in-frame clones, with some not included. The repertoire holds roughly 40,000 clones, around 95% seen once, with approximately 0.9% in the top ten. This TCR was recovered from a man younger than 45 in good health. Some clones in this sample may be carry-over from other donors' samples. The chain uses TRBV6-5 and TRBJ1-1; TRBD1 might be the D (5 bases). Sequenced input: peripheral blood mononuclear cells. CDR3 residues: CASSYLQGVSTEAFF. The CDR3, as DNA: TGTGCCAGCAGTTACTTGCAGGGTGTAAGCACTGAAGCTTTCTTT.